This T cell receptor beta chain derives from a study of blood T cell repertoires in COVID-19. About the research overall: PBMCs, B-cell-depleted T cells, or T cells provided the cDNA or gDNA that made up the material.

CDR1 is LGHDT and CDR2 is YNNKEL in the germline V gene (reference sequence). The CDR3 covers 17 residues. The V gene end was trimmed by 1 base and the J gene end by 5 bases; junction bases not matched to a gene: 6. Repertoires were generated with immunoSEQ multiplex PCR, while TCRdb's copy carries only in-frame clones and drops some. The table lists about 280,000 clones, roughly 88% of them singletons. The TCR originated in a woman younger than 45 who had recovered from COVID-19. J is TRBJ2-1 and V is TRBV3-1 (or the pseudogene TRBV3-2); 12 bases line up with TRBD2. The source material was PBMCs or T cells enriched from blood (not recorded which). CDR3 sequence reads: CASSQVLWTSGNNEQFF. CDR3 sequence (DNA): TGTGCCAGCAGCCAAGTCCTCTGGACTAGCGGGAACAATGAGCAGTTCTTC.